A selection of T cell receptor beta chains follows, all from one sample in a study of OX40 agonist ivuxolimab in advanced cancers. The assay was immunoSEQ multiplex PCR, and TCRdb's table has in-frame clones only and misses some. The sample yields around 84,000 clones, around 92% seen once. The sample was CD4+ or CD8+ T cells sorted from blood, taken in a trial of the OX40 agonist ivuxolimab. Receptors originate from an adult with an advanced solid tumor such as melanoma, head and neck, liver or kidney cancer. Both conserved end residues are part of each CDR3. Each record gives: J gene, D gene, clone size, V gene, CDR3 protein, CDR3 DNA. The D gene is left open where the match is weak. Size is omitted from some rows. Given values are once, few, many or a class for expanded clones.

TRBJ1-1	.	.	TRBV19	CASSPGRRNTEAFF	TGTGCCAGTAGTCCGGGGCGTCGGAACACTGAAGCTTTCTTT
TRBJ2-2	TRBD1	.	TRBV4-3	CASSQDPQGAEAGELFF	TGCGCCAGCAGCCAAGATCCACAGGGGGCGGAGGCCGGGGAGCTGTTTTTT
TRBJ1-6	.	.	TRBV19	CASSVGILNSPLHF	TGTGCCAGTAGTGTAGGGATCTTAAATTCACCCCTCCACTTT
TRBJ2-5	.	.	TRBV7-9	CASSPYLAGQGIQETQYF	TGTGCCAGCAGCCCCTACCTGGCGGGGCAGGGGATTCAAGAGACCCAGTACTTC
TRBJ1-5	.	.	TRBV27	CASSLARDTRKPQHF	TGTGCCAGCAGTTTAGCCAGGGACACACGTAAGCCCCAGCATTTT
TRBJ1-2	.	.	TRBV7-9	CASSLSGSSASLLWNGYTF	TGTGCCAGCAGCTTATCAGGGTCAAGTGCCTCTCTGTTATGGAATGGCTACACCTTC
TRBJ1-2	.	.	TRBV7-9	CASSLNYGYTF	TGTGCCAGCAGTTTAAACTATGGCTACACCTTC
TRBJ2-7	.	.	TRBV4-1	CASSQDLSVEGIVAYEQYF	TGCGCCAGCAGCCAAGATTTGTCGGTGGAAGGGATCGTGGCCTACGAGCAGTACTTC
TRBJ1-2	.	few	TRBV27	CASSLSWVGHNYGYTF	TGTGCCAGCAGTTTATCATGGGTGGGCCACAACTATGGCTACACCTTC
TRBJ2-1	.	.	TRBV15	CATSSGRGRVNEQFF	TGTGCCACCAGCAGTGGGCGGGGGCGGGTCAATGAGCAGTTCTTC
TRBJ2-5	TRBD2	.	TRBV6-1	CASSEGAGGQETQYF	TGTGCCAGCAGTGAAGGAGCGGGGGGCCAAGAGACCCAGTACTTC
TRBJ1-1	.	.	TRBV29-1	CSVWQGEAFF	TGCAGCGTTTGGCAGGGTGAAGCTTTCTTT
TRBJ1-1	TRBD1	few	TRBV30	CAWSVGTGGGEAFF	TGTGCCTGGAGTGTCGGGACAGGGGGCGGAGAAGCTTTCTTT
TRBJ1-5	.	.	TRBV2	CASSGYSNQPQHF	TGTGCCAGCAGCGGATATAGCAATCAGCCCCAGCATTTT
TRBJ1-5	.	once	TRBV6-6	CASSLGFYSNQPQHF	TGTGCCAGCAGTCTCGGATTTTATAGCAATCAGCCCCAGCATTTT
TRBJ1-2	TRBD1	.	TRBV9	CASSRSPGTGGLFDGYTF	TGTGCCAGCAGCCGAAGTCCCGGGACAGGGGGCCTATTCGATGGCTACACCTTC
TRBJ2-1	.	.	TRBV7-3	CASSYLGPYNEQFF	TGTGCCAGCAGCTACCTTGGCCCCTACAATGAGCAGTTCTTC
TRBJ2-1	.	.	TRBV10-1	CASSEQGPSQGNEQFF	TGCGCCAGCAGTGAGCAAGGACCATCCCAAGGGAATGAGCAGTTCTTC
TRBJ2-7	TRBD2	once	TRBV7-8	CASSLRLAGSYEQYF	TGTGCCAGCAGCTTGAGACTAGCGGGCTCCTACGAGCAGTACTTC
TRBJ2-1	.	.	TRBV2	CASSEVVLANEQFF	TGTGCCAGCAGTGAAGTGGTATTGGCAAATGAGCAGTTCTTC
TRBJ1-2	TRBD1	once	TRBV4-3	CASSQGIGTVTYGYTF	TGCGCCAGCAGCCAAGGGATTGGGACAGTTACCTATGGCTACACCTTC
TRBJ2-7	.	.	TRBV7-9	CASSLQSSGSYSYEQYF	TGTGCCAGCAGCTTACAGTCATCGGGGTCCTACTCCTACGAGCAGTACTTC
TRBJ2-5	TRBD2	.	TRBV13	CASSPFGQRGPQETQYF	TGTGCCAGCAGCCCGTTTGGCCAGCGGGGGCCCCAAGAGACCCAGTACTTC
TRBJ2-1	TRBD1	.	TRBV11-3	CASSSAGGSYNEQFF	TGTGCCAGCAGCTCGGCAGGGGGCTCCTACAATGAGCAGTTCTTC
TRBJ1-2	.	few	TRBV14	CASSQVTTGGYTF	TGTGCCAGCAGCCAAGTCACCACGGGGGGCTACACCTTC
TRBJ1-1	.	.	TRBV13	CASSGVRELKLNTEAFF	TGTGCCAGCAGCGGCGTGAGGGAGCTCAAACTGAACACTGAAGCTTTCTTT
TRBJ2-7	.	.	TRBV6-1	CASSEAPRGAGYEQYF	TGTGCCAGCAGTGAAGCCCCGAGAGGGGCGGGATACGAGCAGTACTTC
TRBJ2-2	TRBD2	.	TRBV4-1	CASSQEPHSGGASGELFF	TGCGCCAGCAGCCAGGAACCACACAGCGGGGGGGCTTCCGGGGAGCTGTTTTTT
TRBJ2-7	.	.	TRBV5-6	CASSLRDTSYEQYF	TGTGCCAGCAGCTTGCGCGACACCTCCTACGAGCAGTACTTC
TRBJ2-7	.	.	TRBV5-4	CASSLRGAYEQYF	TGTGCCAGCAGCTTACGAGGGGCCTACGAGCAGTACTTC
TRBJ2-1	TRBD1	once	TRBV5-4	CAWAGQGWNEQFF	TGTGCCTGGGCGGGACAGGGTTGGAATGAGCAGTTCTTC
TRBJ1-3	.	few	TRBV9	CASSSFQGNTIYF	TGTGCCAGCAGCTCATTCCAGGGAAACACCATATATTTT
TRBJ1-1	.	.	TRBV11-2	CASSLAGDTEAFF	TGTGCCAGCAGCTTAGCCGGGGACACTGAAGCTTTCTTT
TRBJ1-2	TRBD1	.	TRBV23-1	CASSQCMKRDRAHINYGYTF	TGCGCCAGCAGTCAATGTATGAAGCGGGACAGGGCCCATATAAACTATGGCTACACCTTC
TRBJ2-7	TRBD2	.	TRBV4-1	CASSQVPGGGDYEQYF	TGCGCCAGCAGCCAAGTCCCCGGCGGGGGAGACTACGAGCAGTACTTC
TRBJ1-2	.	.	TRBV19	CASSHGSNYGYTF	TGTGCCAGTAGCCACGGTTCAAACTATGGCTACACCTTC
TRBJ2-7	.	.	TRBV19	CASSPSRGLYEQYF	TGTGCCAGTAGTCCCTCGAGGGGCCTTTACGAGCAGTACTTC
TRBJ2-7	.	.	TRBV19	CASKPWQGAYEQYF	TGTGCCAGTAAACCCTGGCAGGGAGCCTACGAGCAGTACTTC
TRBJ1-6	.	.	TRBV11-2	CASSLAPVRGKSYNSPLHF	TGTGCCAGCAGCTTAGCCCCCGTACGCGGAAAATCCTATAATTCACCCCTCCACTTT
TRBJ2-7	.	.	TRBV29-1	CSVGVWQDHYEQYF	TGCAGCGTTGGGGTTTGGCAGGACCACTACGAGCAGTACTTC
TRBJ2-2	.	medium-sized	TRBV6-5	CASSYSRDGTGELFF	TGTGCCAGCAGTTACTCGAGGGACGGCACCGGGGAGCTGTTTTTT
TRBJ1-2	.	.	TRBV5-6	CASSPSATGANYGYTF	TGTGCCAGCAGTCCCTCTGCGACTGGAGCTAACTATGGCTACACCTTC
TRBJ1-2	.	.	TRBV7-2	CASSRWADNYGYTF	TGTGCCAGCAGCCGGTGGGCCGACAACTATGGCTACACCTTC
TRBJ2-7	.	.	TRBV13	CASSHREGQGNEQYF	TGTGCCAGCAGCCACCGGGAGGGACAGGGAAACGAGCAGTACTTC
TRBJ1-1	.	once	TRBV4-1	CASSLQTVTEAFF	TGCGCCAGCAGCCTCCAGACAGTCACTGAAGCTTTCTTT
TRBJ2-3	TRBD1	.	TRBV29-1	CSVRTGEDTQYF	TGCAGCGTAAGGACAGGGGAAGATACGCAGTATTTT
TRBJ2-6	.	.	TRBV19	CASSFSGANVLTF	TGTGCCAGTTCGTTCTCTGGGGCCAACGTCCTGACTTTC
TRBJ2-1	TRBD2	.	TRBV11-1	CASSLGEGRIDNEQFF	TGTGCCAGCAGCTTAGGGGAGGGTCGGATCGACAATGAGCAGTTCTTC
TRBJ1-2	.	.	TRBV7-9	CASSQQHRTNYGYTF	TGTGCCAGCAGCCAACAACACAGGACTAACTATGGCTACACCTTC
TRBJ2-1	TRBD1	.	TRBV7-9	CASSLVSGGPVEQFF	TGTGCCAGCAGCTTAGTTTCAGGGGGCCCAGTTGAGCAGTTCTTC
TRBJ1-3	.	once	TRBV7-9	CASSLLGSNTIYF	TGTGCCAGCAGCCTATTAGGATCCAACACCATATATTTT
TRBJ1-2	TRBD1	.	TRBV6-5	CASSTGQVYGYTF	TGTGCCAGCAGTACCGGACAGGTCTATGGCTACACCTTC
TRBJ2-5	.	.	TRBV13	CATATGGRGSQETQYF	TGTGCCACCGCGACGGGAGGCAGGGGGTCTCAGGAGACCCAGTACTTC